The 30 T cell receptor beta chains below all came from one sample that was sequenced in a study of T-cell reconstitution after alpha-beta-depleted transplantation in children. Using unique molecular identifiers, the investigators prepared the TCRbeta library. TCRdb independently ran MiXCR on the PCR reads; one entry per CDR3 protein. This sample carries over 85,000 distinct CDR3 sequences, about a tenth of them seen once, and the ten largest clones take about 7.3%. The source material was PBMCs from the stem cell graft donor, sampled from the stem cell graft. Receptor source: a human donor who donated a stem cell graft to a child with acute lymphoblastic leukemia.

This clonotype occurred many times. V usage is TRBV11-2 and J usage is TRBJ1-4; 8 positions match TRBD1. The CDR3 totals 16 residues. CDR1 and CDR2 (germline): SGHAT, FQNNGV. V gave up 4 bases and J gave up 4 bases; unmatched junction bases: 8. The CDR3 bases are TGTGCCAGCAGCTCCTATTTCAGGGGGCGTAATGAAAAACTGTTTTTT. This translates into CASSSYFRGRNEKLFF.

This clonotype was picked up many times. The rearrangement joins TRBV12-3 or TRBV12-4 to TRBJ2-5; tentatively, D is TRBD2 (6 bases). Trimming pared 5 bases from V and 5 bases from J, leaving 27 bases between. The CDR3 runs to 18 residues. CDR3 sequence reads: CASSPTLGGRGTGETQYF. The CDR3 DNA reads as TGTGCCAGCAGTCCAACCTTGGGAGGACGGGGGACCGGTGAGACCCAGTACTTC.

This clonotype was detected many times. The CDR3 DNA follows: TGTGCCAGCAGCTATGGTTTCGACGAGCAGTACTTC. This encodes CASSYGFDEQYF. The chain uses TRBV7-9 and TRBJ2-7, with D unresolved. The CDR3 totals 12 residues. The V gene lost 4 bases and the J gene lost 5 bases, with 9 bases spanning the gap. Per the germline V gene, CDR1 is SEHNR and CDR2 is FQNEAQ (reference sequence).

In regard to this clonotype: A single base separates this from a much larger clone, so it may be a read error. In DNA, the CDR3 is TGTGCCAGCAGCTCCAAGCGGGAGGGCAAAAACAGTCAGTACTTC. Its translation: CASSSKREGKNSQYF. The V call is TRBV7-2, the J call TRBJ2-4, with 10 bases aligning to TRBD2. Germline loops: CDR1 SGHTA, CDR2 FQGNSA. The CDR3 is 15 residues long.

This clonotype showed up many times. V gene TRBV20-1 combines with J gene TRBJ1-2; no clear D. Per germline, CDR1 DFQATT and CDR2 SNEGSKA (reference sequence). The V end was cut by 4 bases, the J end by 2 bases, with 11 bases between. This CDR3 is 13 amino acids long. The CDR3 DNA reads as TGCAGTGCTATAGGACGGGAAAACTATGGCTACACCTTC. The encoded protein is CSAIGRENYGYTF.

The chain is built from TRBV29-1 and TRBJ1-1; D gene unclear. The CDR3 length is 13 residues. Germline-derived CDR1 and CDR2 are SQVTM and ANQGSEA. V was shortened by 6 bases and J by 6 bases, with 17 bases between the two germline ends. CDR3 bases: TGCAGCGTCGTTTTAATAAGGCAGGCTGAAGCTTTCTTT. This gives the protein CSVVLIRQAEAFF.

This clonotype has at least ten counts. V usage is TRBV4-3 and J usage is TRBJ1-6; D ambiguous. The CDR3 is 16 residues long. The V gene's germline CDR1 is LGHNA and CDR2 YSLEER. V gave up 0 bases and J gave up 7 bases, with 13 bases separating them. DNA of the CDR3: TGCGCCAGCAGCCAAGATAGAAGATATGGAAATTCACCCCTCCACTTT. Translation gives CASSQDRRYGNSPLHF.

This clonotype was detected ten times or more. V usage is TRBV9 and J usage is TRBJ1-6; no definite D call. Germline values: CDR1 SGDLS, CDR2 YYNGEE. The V end was cut by 1 base, the J end by 6 bases, with 20 bases between. CDR3 size: 18 residues. DNA of the CDR3: TGTGCCAGCAGCGTACAACGAGATCCGGTGTACAGTAATTCACCCCTCCACTTT. Translated, it gives CASSVQRDPVYSNSPLHF.

This clonotype was seen many times. This rearrangement joins TRBV29-1 to TRBJ2-3; a possible D gene is TRBD2 (6 bases). V lost 1 base to trimming and J lost 1 base, with 12 bases between them. Germline V lookup: CDR1 SQVTM, CDR2 ANQGSEA. The CDR3 loop spans 15 amino acids. The CDR3 nucleotides are TGCAGCGTTGAAGGGGGAGGATTCGGCACAGATACGCAGTATTTT. Encoded protein: CSVEGGGFGTDTQYF.

This clonotype was recorded at least ten times. The chain combines TRBV20-1 with TRBJ2-7; D is possibly TRBD2 (6 bases). Trimming cost V 3 bases and J 5 bases, with 8 bases left between them. Germline values: CDR1 DFQATT, CDR2 SNEGSKA (reference sequence). The CDR3 is made up of 11 amino acids. The CDR3 is CSARLANEQYF. Here the CDR3 DNA reads TGCAGTGCTAGGCTAGCGAACGAGCAGTACTTC.

The sample holds one count of this clonotype. The chain links TRBV7-2 to TRBJ2-5, with TRBD1 identical over 7 bases. The CDR3 has 13 residues. Per germline, CDR1 SGHTA and CDR2 FQGNSA. J was trimmed by 5 bases and V by 6 bases; bases with no gene match: 6. As DNA, the CDR3 is TGTGCCAGCAGTATCGGCAGGGGGGAGACCCAGTACTTC. It specifies CASSIGRGETQYF.

This clonotype has at least ten counts. The CDR3 reads CASSRLPAGLVADTQYF. The CDR3 coding sequence is TGTGCCAGCAGTCGTCTCCCAGCGGGGCTTGTAGCAGATACGCAGTATTTT. V is TRBV6-2 or TRBV6-3 and J is TRBJ2-3; TRBD2 matches 7 bases. J lost 4 bases, V lost 5 bases, and 15 bases had no gene match. The CDR3 totals 17 residues. Germline loops: CDR1 MNHEY, CDR2 SVGEGT.

In its sample, this clonotype was seen many times. The chain couples TRBV2 to TRBJ1-1; D gene uncertain. Germline CDR1 is SNHLY and CDR2 is FYNNEI. V lost 5 bases, J lost 1 base, and 14 bases lay in between. There are 15 residues in the CDR3. CDR3 sequence reads: CASSRSSTRNTEAFF. The CDR3, as DNA: TGTGCCAGCAGTCGTTCCAGCACAAGGAACACTGAAGCTTTCTTT.

This clonotype was detected many times. The chain recombines TRBV25-1 with TRBJ1-6, with D possibly TRBD1 on 6 matching bases. Per the germline V gene, CDR1 is MGHDK and CDR2 is SYGVNS. V was trimmed by 4 bases and J by 7 bases, leaving 14 bases between them. This CDR3 spans 15 amino acids. The CDR3 spells CASSALTGSNSPLHF. CDR3 DNA: TGTGCCAGCAGTGCATTGACAGGTTCAAATTCACCCCTCCACTTT.

The chain has TRBV6-1 and TRBJ1-1, with D possibly being TRBD1 (5 bases). V was cut by 6 bases and J by 0 bases, with 23 bases left in between. There are 18 residues in the CDR3. Germline CDR1 reads MNHNS; CDR2 reads SASEGT. The CDR3 DNA reads as TGTGCCAGCAGATCGCAACCTTGGGCGGGACGGATGAACACTGAAGCTTTCTTT. It codes for CASRSQPWAGRMNTEAFF.

This clonotype was detected ten times or more. The CDR3 region has the DNA TGTGCCAGCTCGGGGGACAGGGGGTCTGAAGCTTTCTTT. Amino acids: CASSGDRGSEAFF. V and J are TRBV18 and TRBJ1-1; 11 bases match TRBD1. This CDR3 is 13 amino acids long. The trim removed 6 bases at V and 6 bases at J, leaving 3 bases unmatched. Germline CDR1 is KGHSH and CDR2 is LQKENI.

This clonotype was detected many times. The genes are TRBV24-1 and TRBJ1-3; 9 bases agree with TRBD1. Germline assignment: CDR1 KGHDR and CDR2 SFDVKD. The trim removed 2 bases at V and 7 bases at J, leaving 8 bases unmatched. The CDR3 spans 16 residues. The CDR3 coding sequence is TGTGCCACCAGTGATTCTCCAGGGACAGGGACGAACACCATATATTTT. This encodes CATSDSPGTGTNTIYF.

This clonotype was counted many times. The chain couples TRBV12-3 or TRBV12-4 to TRBJ2-5, with TRBD1 identical over 7 bases. V lost 6 bases to trimming and J lost 1 base; unmatched junction nucleotides: 5. The length of the CDR3 is 14 residues. The CDR3 DNA reads as TGTGCCAGCAGCTGGGGACAGCTCCAAGAGACCCAGTACTTC. This gives the protein CASSWGQLQETQYF.

Many counts were recorded for this clonotype. V and J are TRBV29-1 and TRBJ2-5; 9 bases align to TRBD1. Germline CDR1 reads SQVTM; CDR2 reads ANQGSEA. The V segment lost 0 bases and the J segment 6 bases; nucleotides outside the gene matches: 8. The CDR3 length is 15 residues. DNA for the CDR3: TGCAGCGTTGAAGATCCGGACAGGGGTGTGAAGACCCAGTACTTC. Translating gives CSVEDPDRGVKTQYF.

This clonotype was counted many times. This CDR3 reads CATSASFLQPQHF. CDR3 DNA: TGTGCCACCAGCGCTTCGTTTCTTCAGCCCCAGCATTTT. The chain carries TRBV15 and TRBJ1-5; D unresolved. Per the germline V gene, CDR1 is LNHNV and CDR2 is YYDKDF (reference sequence). This CDR3 spans 13 amino acids. V was shortened by 5 bases and J by 6 bases, with 11 bases between the two germline ends.

This clonotype was counted at least ten times. The rearrangement joins TRBV6-1 to TRBJ2-3; 9 bases map to TRBD2. Germline V gene data show CDR1 as MNHNS and CDR2 as SASEGT. This CDR3 spans 15 amino acids. Trimming removed 5 bases from V and 4 bases from J; junction bases left unmatched: 7. CDR3 amino acids: CASSRREGFSDTQYF. Here the CDR3 DNA reads TGTGCCAGCAGTAGGCGGGAGGGTTTTTCAGATACGCAGTATTTT.

This clonotype was recorded at least ten times. The chain carries TRBV9 and TRBJ2-5, with a possible D match to TRBD2 (8 bases). The V end lost 4 bases, the J end lost 3 bases, and 31 bases lay between the germline ends. Germline CDR1 SGDLS, CDR2 YYNGEE. The CDR3 contains 20 residues. The CDR3: CASSPRGGGGSTPLEETQYF. The CDR3 nucleotides are TGTGCCAGCAGCCCCAGGGGGGGCGGGGGGTCCACTCCCCTCGAAGAGACCCAGTACTTC.

This clonotype showed up many times. This chain joins TRBV14 and TRBJ2-5; 8 nucleotides match TRBD2. V was pared by 4 bases and J by 5 bases, with 6 bases of the junction left unmatched. The germline gives CDR1 SGHDN, CDR2 FVKESK. The CDR3 consists of 14 residues. CDR3 sequence (DNA): TGTGCCAGCAGCCCCCGGGAGGGGCCGGAGACCCAGTACTTC. Protein: CASSPREGPETQYF.

Many counts were recorded for this clonotype. The chain employs TRBV5-1 and TRBJ2-1; 8 positions match TRBD2. V lost 1 base, J lost 8 bases, and 8 bases stayed unmatched. Germline V gene sequence: CDR1 SGHRS, CDR2 YFSETQ. The CDR3 extends over 15 amino acids. The CDR3 nucleotides are TGCGCCAGCAGCTTGCCCAGCGGGAGTGGGTATGAGCAGTTCTTC. Its translation is CASSLPSGSGYEQFF.

This clonotype was seen at least ten times. The V and J genes are TRBV4-3 and TRBJ2-1; a weak D match, TRBD1 (6 bases). Between the trimmed V and J ends, which lost 2 bases and 5 bases, there was a span of 13 bases. Looked up from germline, CDR1 is LGHNA and CDR2 is YSLEER. The CDR3 contains 15 residues. CDR3 coding DNA: TGCGCCAGCAGCCAACGCTATCAGGGGCACAATGAGCAGTTCTTC. It translates to CASSQRYQGHNEQFF.

The sample holds many counts of this clonotype. The rearrangement joins TRBV6-5 to TRBJ2-1; D could derive from TRBD1 or TRBD2 (6 bases each). The CDR3 spans 14 residues. V lost 2 bases and J lost 8, with 13 bases in between. Germline CDR1 and CDR2: MNHEY and SVGAGI. The CDR3 reads CASSYGSGADEQFF. CDR3 DNA: TGTGCCAGCAGTTACGGGTCGGGGGCAGATGAGCAGTTCTTC.

There are many counts of this clonotype. The CDR3 DNA follows: TGTGCCAGCAGCTTAATGCCTAGCGGGGACTACGAGCAGTACTTC. Its protein is CASSLMPSGDYEQYF. The chain recombines TRBV7-3 with TRBJ2-7, with TRBD2 matching over 9 bases. J gave up 3 bases and V 1 base, and 4 bases lay outside the gene matches. Germline CDR1 and CDR2: SGHTA and FQGTGA. The CDR3 extends over 15 amino acids.

This clonotype has at least ten counts. The chain links TRBV5-1 to TRBJ1-3; a weak D match, TRBD1 (6 bases). The CDR3 contains 14 residues. Deletions cut 5 bases from V and 2 bases from J, with 11 bases between. Germline assignment: CDR1 SGHRS and CDR2 YFSETQ. CDR3 region: CASSTGGTGNTIYF. The CDR3 nucleotides read TGCGCCAGCAGTACCGGGGGCACTGGAAACACCATATATTTT.

This clonotype has a count of ten or more. CDR3 in amino acids: CASSTRGTGAGELFF. The CDR3 DNA reads as TGTGCCAGCAGCACCCGGGGGACAGGGGCCGGGGAGCTGTTTTTT. The gene calls are TRBV7-9 and TRBJ2-2; 10 nucleotides align to TRBD1. CDR3 length: 15 amino acids. J gave up 6 bases and V 5 bases, and 6 bases lay outside the gene matches. Germline-derived CDR1 and CDR2 are SEHNR and FQNEAQ (reference sequence).

This clonotype was counted many times. The chain uses TRBV7-2 and TRBJ1-4; no firm D call. Germline V lookup: CDR1 SGHTA, CDR2 FQGNSA. V gave up 4 bases and J gave up 1 base, with 7 bases separating them. The CDR3 extends over 14 amino acids. The chain's CDR3 is CASSSTGTNEKLFF. CDR3 nucleotide sequence: TGTGCCAGCAGCTCGACCGGAACTAATGAAAAACTGTTTTTT. The entire variable domain, with the rest obtained from reference TRBV7-2 and TRBJ1-4, is as follows: GAGVSQSPSNKVTEKGKDVELRCDPISGHTALYWYRQSLGQGLEFLIYFQGNSAPDKSGLPSDRFSAERTGGSVSTLTIQRTQQEDSAVYLCASSSTGTNEKLFFGSGTQLSVL.